The clone carrying this T cell receptor (beta chain) was seen ten or more times. The antigen is unknown. One end of the junction fails to match germline, which may point to a read error. This sample stems from a study of response to subunit inactivated influenza vaccine. Findings and caveats of the study: There was a suggestion from the authors that each seasonal influenza vaccination recruits few new T cells.

The CDR3 totals 14 residues. In germline, CDR1 is SGHRS, CDR2 YFSETQ. TCRdb analysed the RT-PCR reads with MiXCR anew, one entry per CDR3 protein. The sample lists 600,000 to 700,000 distinct CDR3 sequences, around 15% occurring once. Here the sequenced sample was PBMCs from blood, taken 14 to 15 days before vaccination. V gene TRBV5-1 combines with J gene TRBJ2-5; weak D call: TRBD2 (6 bases). This clonotype was obtained from a man aged 50 to 59 who received an inactivated influenza vaccine. The CDR3 DNA reads as TGTGCCAGCAGCTTAGGTAGCGGACAAGAGACCCAGTACTTC. Its protein product is CASSLGSGQETQYF.